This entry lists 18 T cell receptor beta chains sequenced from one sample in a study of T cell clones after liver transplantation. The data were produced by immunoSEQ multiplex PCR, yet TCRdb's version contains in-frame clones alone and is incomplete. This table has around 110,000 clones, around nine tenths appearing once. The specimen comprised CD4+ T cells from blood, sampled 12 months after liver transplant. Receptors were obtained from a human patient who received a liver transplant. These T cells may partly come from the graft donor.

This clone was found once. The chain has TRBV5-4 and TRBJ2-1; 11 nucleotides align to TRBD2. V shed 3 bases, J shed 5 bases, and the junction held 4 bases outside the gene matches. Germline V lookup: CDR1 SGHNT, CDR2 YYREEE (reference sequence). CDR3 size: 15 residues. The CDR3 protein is CASSYHSGRDNEQFF. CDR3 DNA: TGTGCCAGCAGCTACCATAGCGGGAGGGACAATGAGCAGTTCTTC.

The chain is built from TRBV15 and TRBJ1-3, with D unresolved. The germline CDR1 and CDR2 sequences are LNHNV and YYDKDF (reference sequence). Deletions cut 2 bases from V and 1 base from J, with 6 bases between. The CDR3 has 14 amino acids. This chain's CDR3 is CATSRPLSGNTIYF. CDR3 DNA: TGTGCCACCAGCAGACCACTGTCTGGAAACACCATATATTTT.

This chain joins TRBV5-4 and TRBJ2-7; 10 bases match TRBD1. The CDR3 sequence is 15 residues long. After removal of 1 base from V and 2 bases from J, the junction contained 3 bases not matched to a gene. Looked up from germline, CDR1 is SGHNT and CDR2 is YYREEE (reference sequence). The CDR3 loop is CASSLFGQGAYEQYF. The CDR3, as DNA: TGTGCCAGCAGCTTGTTTGGACAGGGGGCCTACGAGCAGTACTTC.

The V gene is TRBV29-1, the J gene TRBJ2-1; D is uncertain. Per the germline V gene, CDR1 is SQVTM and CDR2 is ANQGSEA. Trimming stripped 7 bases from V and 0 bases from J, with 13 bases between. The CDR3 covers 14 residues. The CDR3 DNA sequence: TGCAGCGCGGACGGCGAAAACTCCTACAATGAGCAGTTCTTC. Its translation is CSADGENSYNEQFF.

The CDR3 is CASSLGRDTEAFF. As DNA, the CDR3 is TGTGCCAGCAGCCTAGGACGGGACACTGAAGCTTTCTTT. The rearrangement uses TRBV5-4 and TRBJ1-1; D is uncertain. The CDR3 contains 13 residues. V gave up 4 bases and J gave up 3 bases, with 10 bases separating them. Germline V gives CDR1 SGHNT, CDR2 YYREEE (reference sequence).

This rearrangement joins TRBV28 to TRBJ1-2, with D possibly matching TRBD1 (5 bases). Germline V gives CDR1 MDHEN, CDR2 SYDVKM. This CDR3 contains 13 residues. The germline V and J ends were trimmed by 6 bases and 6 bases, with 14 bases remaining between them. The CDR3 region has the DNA TGTGCCAGCAGGGCCGGGACTACGAATGGCTACACCTTC. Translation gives CASRAGTTNGYTF.

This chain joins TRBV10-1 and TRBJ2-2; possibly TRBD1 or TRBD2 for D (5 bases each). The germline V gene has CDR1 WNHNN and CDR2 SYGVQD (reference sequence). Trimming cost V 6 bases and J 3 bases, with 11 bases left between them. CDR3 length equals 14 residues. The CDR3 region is CASRSRDDTGELFF. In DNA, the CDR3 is TGCGCCAGCAGATCCCGGGACGACACCGGGGAGCTGTTTTTT.

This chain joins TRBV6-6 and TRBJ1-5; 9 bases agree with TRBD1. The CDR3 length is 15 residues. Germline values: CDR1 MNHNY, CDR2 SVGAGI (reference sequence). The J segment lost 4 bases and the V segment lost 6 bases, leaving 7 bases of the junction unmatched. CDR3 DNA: TGTGCCAGCAGACCCATACAGGGGGCAAATCAGCCCCAGCATTTT. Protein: CASRPIQGANQPQHF.

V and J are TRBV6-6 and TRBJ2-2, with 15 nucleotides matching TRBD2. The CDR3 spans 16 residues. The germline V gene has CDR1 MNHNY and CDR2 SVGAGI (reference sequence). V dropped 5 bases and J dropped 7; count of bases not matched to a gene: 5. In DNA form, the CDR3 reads TGTGCCAGCAGTAGAGGACTAGCGGGAGGGATCGGGGAGCTGTTTTTT. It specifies CASSRGLAGGIGELFF.

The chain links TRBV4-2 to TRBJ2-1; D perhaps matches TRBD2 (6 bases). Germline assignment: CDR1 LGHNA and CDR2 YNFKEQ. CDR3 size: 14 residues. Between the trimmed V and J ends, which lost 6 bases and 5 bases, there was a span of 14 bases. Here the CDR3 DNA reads TGTGCCAGCAGGGATAGGAGGGCGGACAATGAGCAGTTCTTC. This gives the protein CASRDRRADNEQFF.

The DNA of the CDR3 is TGCGCCAGCAGCCCCACCCCAGGGGGAGAGCTTTTCTTTATAGGCTACACCTTC. The encoded protein is CASSPTPGGELFFIGYTF. The gene calls are TRBV4-1 and TRBJ1-2, with TRBD1 matching over 7 bases. The V and J ends lost 4 bases and 8 bases, in that order; junction bases with no gene match: 22. The CDR3 sequence is 18 residues long. Germline CDR1 reads MGHRA; CDR2 reads YSYEKL.

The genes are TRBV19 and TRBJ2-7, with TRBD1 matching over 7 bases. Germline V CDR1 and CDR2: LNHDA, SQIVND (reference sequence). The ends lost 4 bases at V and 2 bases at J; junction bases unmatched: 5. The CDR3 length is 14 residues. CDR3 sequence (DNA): TGTGCCAGTAGTACAAACAGGGGAACCTACGAGCAGTACTTC. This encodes CASSTNRGTYEQYF.

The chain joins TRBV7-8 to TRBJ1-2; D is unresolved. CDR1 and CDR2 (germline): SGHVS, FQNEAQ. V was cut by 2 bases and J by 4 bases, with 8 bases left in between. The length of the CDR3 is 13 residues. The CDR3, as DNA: TGTGCCAGCAGCTTAAGTCTTTCCTATGGCTACACCTTC. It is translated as CASSLSLSYGYTF.

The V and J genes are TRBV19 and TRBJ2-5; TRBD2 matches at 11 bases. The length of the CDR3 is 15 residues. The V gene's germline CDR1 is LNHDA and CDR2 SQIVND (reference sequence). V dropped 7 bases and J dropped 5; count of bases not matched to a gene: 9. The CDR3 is CASTQLAGVGETQYF. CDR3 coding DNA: TGTGCCAGTACCCAACTAGCGGGAGTTGGTGAGACCCAGTACTTC.

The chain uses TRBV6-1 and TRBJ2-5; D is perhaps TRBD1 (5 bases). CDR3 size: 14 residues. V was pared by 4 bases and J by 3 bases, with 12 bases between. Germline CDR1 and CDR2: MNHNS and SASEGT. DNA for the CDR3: TGTGCCAGCAGTGTAGGGGCAACCAAAGAGACCCAGTACTTC. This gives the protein CASSVGATKETQYF.

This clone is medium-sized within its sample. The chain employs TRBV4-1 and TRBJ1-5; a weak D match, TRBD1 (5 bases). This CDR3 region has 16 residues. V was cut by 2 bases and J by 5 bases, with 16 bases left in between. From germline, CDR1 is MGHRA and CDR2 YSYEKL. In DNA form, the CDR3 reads TGCGCCAGCAGCCAAACGACAGAAGGCCACTATCAGCCCCAGCATTTT. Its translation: CASSQTTEGHYQPQHF.

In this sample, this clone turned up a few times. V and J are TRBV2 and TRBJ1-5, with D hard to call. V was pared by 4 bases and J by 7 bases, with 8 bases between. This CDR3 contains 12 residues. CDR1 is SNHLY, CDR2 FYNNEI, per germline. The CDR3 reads CASSVAGQPQHF. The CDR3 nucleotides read TGTGCCAGCAGTGTGGCGGGACAGCCCCAGCATTTT.

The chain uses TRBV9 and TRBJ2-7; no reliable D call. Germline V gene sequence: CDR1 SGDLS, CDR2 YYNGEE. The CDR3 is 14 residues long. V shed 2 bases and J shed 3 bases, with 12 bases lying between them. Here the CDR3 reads CASSVSSSVYEQYF. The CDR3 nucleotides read TGTGCCAGCAGCGTGAGTAGCTCAGTCTACGAGCAGTACTTC. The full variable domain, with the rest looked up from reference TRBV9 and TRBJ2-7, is DSGVTQTPKHLITATGQRVTLRCSPRSGDLSVYWYQQSLDQGLQFLIQYYNGEERAKGNILERFSAQQFPDLHSELNLSSLELGDSALYFCASSVSSSVYEQYFGPGTRLTVT.